The clone carrying this TCR beta chain turned up a few times. Trimming stripped 2 bases from V and 4 bases from J, with 15 bases between. CDR1 is LGHDT and CDR2 is YNNKEL in the germline V gene (reference sequence). The CDR3 runs 16 residues. Profiling relied on immunoSEQ multiplex PCR, and the TCRdb table lists in-frame clones only, not all of them. Among about 82,000 clones listed, under 80% were seen once. This sample was included in a study of blood T cell repertoires in COVID-19. Input material: peripheral blood. This TCR derives from a human donor with acute or convalescent COVID-19. The donor label of this sample is uncertain. The J gene is TRBJ2-1, the V gene TRBV3-1 (or the pseudogene TRBV3-2); tentative D call: TRBD1 (6 bases). CDR3 nucleotides: TGTGCCAGCAGCCAAACCGCTGGGGGCGATTACAATGAGCAGTTCTTC. Its translation is CASSQTAGGDYNEQFF.